A single sample gave rise to the 32 T cell receptor beta chains below, sequenced in a study of response to subunit inactivated influenza vaccine. TCRdb reanalysed the RT-PCR reads using MiXCR and keeps one entry per CDR3 protein. The sample holds 500,000 to 750,000 distinct CDR3 sequences, 13% to 15% seen once. The material sequenced was PBMCs from blood, taken 11 to 12 days after vaccination. The receptors were sampled from a man aged 50 to 60 who received an inactivated influenza vaccine.

This clonotype was observed a few times. V and J are TRBV20-1 and TRBJ2-1, with 11 nucleotides matching TRBD2. In germline, CDR1 is DFQATT, CDR2 SNEGSKA (reference sequence). The CDR3 consists of 16 residues. After removal of 0 bases from V and 4 bases from J, the junction contained 5 bases not matched to a gene. This chain's CDR3 is CSARDEGLAVYNEQFF. The CDR3 nucleotides read TGCAGTGCTAGAGATGAGGGACTAGCGGTTTACAATGAGCAGTTCTTC.

This CDR3 is CASSPTRDWIKEQFF. CDR3 nucleotides: TGTGCCAGCAGTCCGACCCGGGACTGGATTAAGGAGCAGTTCTTC. V gene TRBV12-3 or TRBV12-4 combines with J gene TRBJ2-1, with a possible D match to TRBD2 (6 bases). V lost 5 bases to trimming and J lost 10 bases, with 21 bases between them. This CDR3 has 15 residues.

There are a few counts of this clonotype. V usage is TRBV12-3 or TRBV12-4 and J usage is TRBJ1-1, with D possibly matching TRBD1 (6 bases). The CDR3 totals 17 residues. V dropped 6 bases and J dropped 1 base, with 21 bases sitting between them. The CDR3 region is CASRLTWTDITNTEAFF. Written as DNA, the CDR3 is TGTGCCAGCAGACTAACCTGGACAGATATAACGAACACTGAAGCTTTCTTT.

This clonotype appeared many times. This chain joins TRBV24-1 and TRBJ2-2; TRBD1 matches 7 bases. Germline V gene lookup returns CDR1 KGHDR and CDR2 SFDVKD. Trimming cost V 6 bases and J 6 bases; bases outside gene matches: 6. There are 14 residues in the CDR3. For the CDR3, the DNA is TGTGCCACCAGTCGACAGGGTTCCCCCGGGGAGCTGTTTTTT. It specifies CATSRQGSPGELFF.

The chain joins TRBV5-1 to TRBJ2-7; D is unclear. This CDR3 has 13 residues. Germline loops: CDR1 SGHRS, CDR2 YFSETQ. Trimming cost V 7 bases and J 6 bases, with 17 bases left between them. The CDR3 spells CASSYGKPSEQYF. CDR3 coding DNA: TGCGCCAGCTCCTATGGAAAACCCTCCGAGCAGTACTTC.

This clonotype was seen ten or more times. This sequence joins TRBV20-1 and TRBJ2-1, with a possible D match to TRBD2 (6 bases). Germline V gene data show CDR1 as DFQATT and CDR2 as SNEGSKA (reference sequence). The V and J ends lost 5 bases and 1 base respectively, with 15 bases between them. The CDR3 runs 15 residues. CDR3 DNA sequence: TGCAGTGCTCCTAAAATTGGGGGGTCCTACAATGAGCAGTTCTTC. Its protein is CSAPKIGGSYNEQFF.

This clonotype was picked up many times. The rearrangement joins TRBV11-2 to TRBJ1-4; 8 bases align to TRBD1. The CDR3 is 14 residues long. In germline, CDR1 is SGHAT, CDR2 FQNNGV. Germline trimming cut 2 bases from V and 10 bases from J; bases unmatched to any gene: 6. CDR3 protein: CASSLYRGSVKLFF. For the CDR3, the DNA is TGTGCCAGCAGCTTATACAGGGGGAGTGTAAAACTGTTTTTT. Variable domain in full (rest from reference TRBV11-2 and TRBJ1-4): EAGVAQSPRYKIIEKRQSVAFWCNPISGHATLYWYQQILGQGPKLLIQFQNNGVVDDSQLPKDRFSAERLKGVDSTLKIQPAKLEDSAVYLCASSLYRGSVKLFFGSGTQLSVL.

This chain connects TRBV5-5 to TRBJ2-5, with 7 bases identical to TRBD1. V was clipped by 0 bases and J by 4 bases; unmatched bases: 6. Germline values: CDR1 SGHKS, CDR2 YYEKEE (reference sequence). The length of the CDR3 is 15 residues. CDR3 amino acids: CASSLGQGRAETQYF. CDR3 nucleotide sequence: TGTGCCAGCAGCTTGGGACAGGGAAGGGCAGAGACCCAGTACTTC.

The rearrangement links TRBV7-2 to TRBJ2-5; 7 nucleotides agree with TRBD2. Per the germline V gene, CDR1 is SGHTA and CDR2 is FQGNSA. CDR3 length: 17 residues. V lost 3 bases to trimming and J lost 1 base; unmatched junction nucleotides: 11. CDR3 loop: CASSFQRGQRGQETQYF. CDR3 bases: TGTGCCAGCAGCTTTCAGCGGGGCCAGAGGGGCCAAGAGACCCAGTACTTC. Using reference TRBV7-2 and TRBJ2-5 for the parts outside the CDR3, the full variable domain is GAGVSQSPSNKVTEKGKDVELRCDPISGHTALYWYRQSLGQGLEFLIYFQGNSAPDKSGLPSDRFSAERTGGSVSTLTIQRTQQEDSAVYLCASSFQRGQRGQETQYFGPGTRLLVL.

V is TRBV3-1 and J is TRBJ2-5, with 15 bases matching TRBD2. There are 15 residues in the CDR3. The germline gives CDR1 LGHDT, CDR2 YNNKEL (reference sequence). V lost 7 bases to trimming and J lost 5 bases; unmatched junction nucleotides: 5. As DNA, the CDR3 is TGTGCCAGCAACCCGGGACTAGCGGGAGGTGAGACCCAGTACTTC. Translating gives CASNPGLAGGETQYF.

This clonotype occurred a few times. This chain links TRBV5-1 with TRBJ2-2; 7 nucleotides align to TRBD1. Trimming removed 0 bases from V and 4 bases from J; junction bases left unmatched: 6. This CDR3 contains 16 residues. Germline V lookup: CDR1 SGHRS, CDR2 YFSETQ. The CDR3 bases are TGCGCCAGCAGCTTGGGACAGGGTCAAACCACCGGGGAGCTGTTTTTT. Residues: CASSLGQGQTTGELFF.

The rearrangement links TRBV7-6 to TRBJ1-1, with TRBD1 as a possible D gene (5 bases). CDR3 length: 13 amino acids. Germline CDR1 and CDR2: SGHVS and FNYEAQ. V was pared by 4 bases and J by 6 bases, with 12 bases between. The CDR3 coding sequence is TGTGCCAGCAGCTCGGGACCCATCGCTGAAGCTTTCTTT. Its protein product is CASSSGPIAEAFF.

This clonotype was seen only a few times. The gene calls are TRBV18 and TRBJ2-3; the match to TRBD1 covers 8 bases. V was clipped by 5 bases and J by 4 bases; unmatched bases: 5. This CDR3 region has 14 residues. CDR1 is KGHSH, CDR2 LQKENI, per germline. The CDR3 sequence is CASSRQGFADTQYF. In DNA form, the CDR3 reads TGTGCCAGCTCAAGACAGGGGTTCGCAGATACGCAGTATTTT.

This chain links TRBV7-9 with TRBJ2-7, with TRBD2 as a possible D gene (6 bases). With 7 bases removed from V and 4 bases from J, the gap between germline ends came to 14 bases. Germline CDR1 is SEHNR and CDR2 is FQNEAQ (reference sequence). This CDR3 region has 13 residues. CDR3 protein: CASTGLTDYEQYF. The CDR3 region has the DNA TGTGCCAGCACCGGACTAACAGATTACGAGCAGTACTTC.

In its sample, this clonotype was seen a few times. V gene TRBV7-3 combines with J gene TRBJ2-2; TRBD2 matches at 11 bases. CDR3 size: 14 residues. Germline V CDR1 and CDR2: SGHTA, FQGTGA. The V gene end was trimmed by 6 bases and the J gene end by 6 bases; junction bases not matched to a gene: 3. The CDR3 sequence is CASRLAGAAGELFF. The CDR3 nucleotides read TGTGCCAGCAGACTAGCGGGAGCGGCCGGGGAGCTGTTTTTT.

V gene TRBV7-2 combines with J gene TRBJ2-5, with TRBD1 matching 8 bases. The V segment lost 4 bases and the J segment 5 bases; nucleotides outside the gene matches: 6. CDR3 size: 14 residues. The germline V gene encodes CDR1 SGHTA and CDR2 FQGNSA. The CDR3 DNA is TGTGCCAGCAGCTCCCGCAGGGGGCTGGAGACCCAGTACTTC. Translation gives CASSSRRGLETQYF.

This clonotype was seen a few times. The rearrangement joins TRBV5-1 to TRBJ1-2, with D perhaps TRBD1 (5 bases). CDR1 and CDR2 from the germline V gene are SGHRS and YFSETQ. The V end lost 2 bases, the J end lost 6 bases, and 11 bases lay between the germline ends. The CDR3 spans 13 residues. CDR3 residues: CASSLSGTDGYTF. The CDR3, as DNA: TGCGCCAGCAGCTTATCGGGGACGGATGGCTACACCTTC.

The genes are TRBV7-9 and TRBJ2-1, with TRBD1 matching over 10 bases. This CDR3 has 15 residues. Trimming at V came to 3 bases and at J to 7 bases, leaving 6 bases not matched to a gene. Germline loops: CDR1 SEHNR, CDR2 FQNEAQ (reference sequence). The CDR3, as DNA: TGTGCCAGCAGCTTCGGGACAGGGGCTCGGAATGAGCAGTTCTTC. Its translation: CASSFGTGARNEQFF. Variable domain in full (rest from reference TRBV7-9 and TRBJ2-1): DTGVSQNPRHKITKRGQNVTFRCDPISEHNRLYWYRQTLGQGPEFLTYFQNEAQLEKSRLLSDRFSAERPKGSFSTLEIQRTEQGDSAMYLCASSFGTGARNEQFFGPGTRLTVL.

The chain couples TRBV20-1 to TRBJ2-5, with D unresolved. The CDR3 is 13 amino acids. Germline V gene sequence: CDR1 DFQATT, CDR2 SNEGSKA (reference sequence). V dropped 1 base and J dropped 4 bases, with 10 bases sitting between them. This CDR3 is CSARAPDRETQYF. As DNA, the CDR3 is TGCAGTGCTAGAGCCCCGGACCGAGAGACCCAGTACTTC.

V gene TRBV11-1 combines with J gene TRBJ1-2; 7 bases agree with TRBD1. Unmatched junction bases numbered 6, after V lost 5 bases and J lost 3 bases. The V gene's germline CDR1 is SGHAT and CDR2 FQDESV (reference sequence). The CDR3 spans 14 residues. Here the CDR3 DNA reads TGTGCCAGCAGCCACAGGACAGGCTACTATGGCTACACCTTC. This gives the protein CASSHRTGYYGYTF. The full variable domain, its missing parts supplied by reference TRBV11-1 and TRBJ1-2, is EAEVAQSPRYKITEKSQAVAFWCDPISGHATLYWYRQILGQGPELLVQFQDESVVDDSQLPKDRFSAERLKGVDSTLKIQPAELGDSAMYLCASSHRTGYYGYTFGSGTRLTVV.

This clonotype was detected many times. The chain carries TRBV4-1 and TRBJ1-1, with D tentatively TRBD1 (5 bases). This CDR3 is 13 amino acids long. Trimming pared 5 bases from V and 8 bases from J, leaving 15 bases between. CDR1 is MGHRA and CDR2 is YSYEKL in the germline V gene. The CDR3 loop is CASSERRTTEAFF. The CDR3 region has the DNA TGCGCCAGCAGCGAACGCCGGACAACCGAAGCTTTCTTT.

This clonotype has only a few counts. The chain has TRBV5-6 and TRBJ2-1; 13 nucleotides agree with TRBD2. Germline V gene lookup returns CDR1 SGHDT and CDR2 YYEEEE. The ends lost 4 bases at V and 4 bases at J; junction bases unmatched: 5. This CDR3 comprises 16 residues. CDR3 DNA: TGTGCCAGCAGCAAGGGACTAGCGGGGCTATACAATGAGCAGTTCTTC. This codes for CASSKGLAGLYNEQFF.

This clonotype was recorded a few times. The rearrangement uses TRBV3-1 and TRBJ1-1, with D possibly TRBD1 on 6 matching bases. CDR1 is LGHDT and CDR2 is YNNKEL in the germline V gene (reference sequence). V gave up 5 bases and J gave up 3 bases, with 16 bases separating them. CDR3 size: 15 residues. CDR3 loop: CASSSGAQGHTEAFF. The CDR3 coding sequence is TGTGCCAGCAGCTCCGGGGCACAGGGCCACACTGAAGCTTTCTTT.

This clonotype was observed a handful of times. The genes are TRBV11-2 and TRBJ1-5; perhaps TRBD1 as D (6 bases). The CDR3 has 16 residues. CDR1 is SGHAT and CDR2 is FQNNGV in the germline V gene. Trimming cost V 5 bases and J 0 bases, with 14 bases left between them. CDR3 in DNA: TGTGCCAGCAGCACCCGTACAGGGAATAGCAATCAGCCCCAGCATTTT. As protein: CASSTRTGNSNQPQHF.

This clonotype has just a few counts. CDR3 sequence reads: CAWTLDLVSGANVLTF. In nucleotides, the CDR3 is TGTGCCTGGACGCTGGACCTCGTCTCTGGGGCCAACGTCCTGACTTTC. The rearrangement joins TRBV30 to TRBJ2-6; D is unclear. The CDR3 is made up of 16 amino acids. The V end was cut by 4 bases, the J end by 0 bases, with 13 bases between. From germline, CDR1 is GTSNPN and CDR2 SVGIG (reference sequence).

There are many counts of this clonotype. The chain recombines TRBV4-2 with TRBJ2-1; the match to TRBD2 covers 8 bases. CDR1 is LGHNA and CDR2 is YNFKEQ in the germline V gene. This CDR3 has 14 residues. With 3 bases clipped from V and 5 bases from J, the junction kept 3 bases outside the gene matches. Here the CDR3 reads CASSQTSVDNEQFF. DNA of the CDR3: TGTGCCAGCAGCCAGACTAGCGTTGACAATGAGCAGTTCTTC.

This clonotype was seen only once. The chain couples TRBV4-2 to TRBJ2-3, with TRBD2 matching over 7 bases. V was clipped by 0 bases and J by 3 bases; unmatched bases: 6. CDR1 and CDR2 (germline): LGHNA, YNFKEQ. The CDR3 covers 16 residues. The CDR3 coding sequence is TGTGCCAGCAGCCAAGATGCGGGGGTTCGGACAGATACGCAGTATTTT. It yields the protein CASSQDAGVRTDTQYF.

The genes are TRBV27 and TRBJ2-2, with D perhaps matching TRBD1 (6 bases). Trimming removed 7 bases from V and 6 bases from J, with 9 bases in between. Germline V gene data show CDR1 as MNHEY and CDR2 as SMNVEV (reference sequence). This CDR3 has 12 amino acids. CDR3 in amino acids: CASTNRAGELFF. CDR3 nucleotide sequence: TGTGCCAGCACTAACAGGGCCGGGGAGCTGTTTTTT.

This clonotype was counted ten times or more. The chain carries TRBV15 and TRBJ1-2; unclear D gene. CDR1 is LNHNV and CDR2 is YYDKDF in the germline V gene (reference sequence). Trimming shortened V by 5 bases and J by 7 bases, and 11 bases separated the two germline ends. CDR3 length: 12 residues. CDR3 in DNA: TGTGCCACCAGCGAGGGAGCGGGTGGCTACACCTTC. Translating it yields CATSEGAGGYTF.

The J gene is TRBJ1-2, the V gene TRBV29-1, with D possibly matching TRBD1 (5 bases). The V end was cut by 6 bases, the J end by 4 bases, with 6 bases between. Germline-derived CDR1 and CDR2 are SQVTM and ANQGSEA. The CDR3 is made up of 10 amino acids. In nucleotides, the CDR3 is TGCAGCGTCGACAGCTATGGCTACACCTTC. It is translated as CSVDSYGYTF. Using reference TRBV29-1 and TRBJ1-2 for the parts outside the CDR3, the full variable domain is SAVISQKPSRDICQRGTSLTIQCQVDSQVTMMFWYRQQPGQSLTLIATANQGSEATYESGFVIDKFPISRPNLTFSTLTVSNMSPEDSSIYLCSVDSYGYTFGSGTRLTVV.

This clonotype has more than one count but fewer than ten. The chain uses TRBV10-2 and TRBJ2-2, with 8 bases lining up with TRBD1. Germline assignment: CDR1 WSHSY and CDR2 SAAADI. The CDR3 contains 14 residues. Unmatched junction bases numbered 3, after V lost 3 bases and J lost 6 bases. The CDR3 sequence: CASSEQGVSGELFF. For the CDR3, the DNA is TGCGCCAGCAGTGAACAGGGGGTTTCCGGGGAGCTGTTTTTT.

The J gene is TRBJ2-3, the V gene TRBV3-1, with unresolved D. The CDR3 runs 16 residues. Germline V gene sequence: CDR1 LGHDT, CDR2 YNNKEL (reference sequence). V lost 3 bases to trimming and J lost 0 bases, with 13 bases between them. DNA of the CDR3: TGTGCCAGCAGCCATAGGGCTTCTATTAGCACAGATACGCAGTATTTT. It translates to CASSHRASISTDTQYF.